These 8 T cell receptor beta chains came from one sample sequenced in a study of long-term antiretroviral therapy in people with HIV. This was the immunoSEQ v3.0 assay at survey level. The table came from immunoSEQ multiplex PCR; TCRdb's copy has only in-frame clones and leaves some out. The data contain roughly 28,000 clones, about 90% of them singletons. This specimen was unsorted PBMCs, taken 1.8 years after starting antiretroviral therapy. The receptors shown here come from a woman between 18 and 29 years old with HIV.

This rearrangement joins TRBV25-1 to TRBJ2-7; maybe TRBD1 (6 bases). V lost 3 bases to trimming and J lost 2 bases, with 14 bases between them. This CDR3 has 15 amino acids. The germline CDR1 and CDR2 sequences are MGHDK and SYGVNS. CDR3 nucleotides: TGTGCCAGCAGTGATGACAGGCGATGGGCCTACGAGCAGTACTTC. Amino acids: CASSDDRRWAYEQYF.

The V gene is TRBV7-2, the J gene TRBJ2-7; D uncertain. The CDR3 covers 13 residues. Germline V gene data show CDR1 as SGHTA and CDR2 as FQGNSA. The V and J ends lost 2 bases and 4 bases respectively, with 9 bases between them. CDR3 amino acids: CASSLSQFYEQYF. The CDR3 DNA sequence: TGTGCCAGCAGCTTATCACAATTTTACGAGCAGTACTTC.

This clone was observed a single time. V and J are TRBV7-8 and TRBJ2-1, with 13 bases lining up with TRBD2. Germline CDR1 reads SGHVS; CDR2 reads FQNEAQ. This CDR3 is built from 16 residues. Trimming cost V 6 bases and J 4 bases; bases outside gene matches: 6. Here the CDR3 DNA reads TGTGCCAGCAGGCGACTAGCGGGAGGAGGATACAATGAGCAGTTCTTC. It encodes CASRRLAGGGYNEQFF. Together with reference TRBV7-8 and TRBJ2-1, the CDR3 gives the full variable domain: GAGVSQSPRYKVAKRGQDVALRCDPISGHVSLFWYQQALGQGPEFLTYFQNEAQLDKSGLPSDRFFAERPEGSVSTLKIQRTQQEDSAVYLCASRRLAGGGYNEQFFGPGTRLTVL.

V gene TRBV27 combines with J gene TRBJ2-5, with D possibly TRBD2 on 5 matching bases. The CDR3 has 17 amino acids. Germline V gene sequence: CDR1 MNHEY, CDR2 SMNVEV (reference sequence). V was cut by 4 bases and J by 4 bases, with 22 bases left in between. CDR3 sequence reads: CASSSMVLGLEGETQYF. The CDR3 DNA reads TGTGCCAGCAGTTCTATGGTTCTAGGACTGGAAGGAGAGACCCAGTACTTC.

The chain links TRBV9 to TRBJ2-7; tentative D call: TRBD2 (5 bases). The CDR3 spans 13 residues. Per germline, CDR1 SGDLS and CDR2 YYNGEE. Trimming removed 1 base from V and 6 bases from J, with 11 bases in between. CDR3 nucleotide sequence: TGTGCCAGCAGCGTATACAGTCGGGGCGAGCAGTACTTC. Translating it yields CASSVYSRGEQYF.

This chain connects TRBV5-1 to TRBJ2-1, with a tentative D call TRBD2 (5 bases). The germline V gene encodes CDR1 SGHRS and CDR2 YFSETQ. CDR3 length equals 14 residues. Trimming left V 1 base short and J 4 bases short, with 9 bases between. The CDR3 DNA sequence: TGCGCCAGCAGCTTGCCGGGAACTTACAATGAGCAGTTCTTC. Translating it yields CASSLPGTYNEQFF.

The rearrangement links TRBV6-5 to TRBJ1-5; 7 nucleotides line up with TRBD1. Trimming at V came to 7 bases and at J to 2 bases, leaving 8 bases not matched to a gene. There are 15 residues in the CDR3. Germline CDR1 and CDR2: MNHEY and SVGAGI. The CDR3: CASTSRGPGNQPQHF. Here the CDR3 DNA reads TGTGCCAGCACCTCGAGGGGGCCGGGCAATCAGCCCCAGCATTTT.

The CDR3, as DNA: TGTGCCAGCAGTGAATATTGGGGGGGCGGCTACACCTTC. It translates to CASSEYWGGGYTF. This chain connects TRBV6-1 to TRBJ1-2; a weak D match, TRBD1 (6 bases). V lost 2 bases and J lost 8, with 12 bases in between. Germline CDR1 is MNHNS and CDR2 is SASEGT. The CDR3 contains 13 residues.